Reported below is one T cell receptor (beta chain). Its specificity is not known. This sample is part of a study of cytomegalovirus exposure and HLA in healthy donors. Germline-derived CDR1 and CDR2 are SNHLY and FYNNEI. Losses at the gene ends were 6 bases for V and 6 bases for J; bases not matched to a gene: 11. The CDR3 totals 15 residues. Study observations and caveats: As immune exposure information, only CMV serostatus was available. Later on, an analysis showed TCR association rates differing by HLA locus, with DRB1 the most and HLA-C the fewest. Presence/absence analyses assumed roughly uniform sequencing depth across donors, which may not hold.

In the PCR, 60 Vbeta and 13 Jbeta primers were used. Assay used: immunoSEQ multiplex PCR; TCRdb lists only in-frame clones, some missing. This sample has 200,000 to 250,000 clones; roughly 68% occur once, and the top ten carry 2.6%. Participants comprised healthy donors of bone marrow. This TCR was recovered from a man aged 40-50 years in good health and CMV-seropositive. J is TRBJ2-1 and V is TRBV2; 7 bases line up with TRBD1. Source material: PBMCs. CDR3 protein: CASSDRTDRVNEQFF. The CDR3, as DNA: TGTGCCAGCAGCGACCGAACCGACAGGGTCAATGAGCAGTTCTTC.